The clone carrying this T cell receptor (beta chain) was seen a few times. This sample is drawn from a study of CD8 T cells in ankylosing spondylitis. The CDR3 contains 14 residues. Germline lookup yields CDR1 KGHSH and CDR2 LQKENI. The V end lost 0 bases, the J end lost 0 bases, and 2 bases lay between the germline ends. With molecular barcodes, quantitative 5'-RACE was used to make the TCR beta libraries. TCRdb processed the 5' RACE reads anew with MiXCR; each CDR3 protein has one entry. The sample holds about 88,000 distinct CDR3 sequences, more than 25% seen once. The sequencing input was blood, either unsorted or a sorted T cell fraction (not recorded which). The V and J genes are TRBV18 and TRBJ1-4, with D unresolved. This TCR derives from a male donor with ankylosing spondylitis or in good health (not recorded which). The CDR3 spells CASSPPTTNEKLFF. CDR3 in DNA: TGTGCCAGCTCACCACCAACAACTAATGAAAAACTGTTTTTT.